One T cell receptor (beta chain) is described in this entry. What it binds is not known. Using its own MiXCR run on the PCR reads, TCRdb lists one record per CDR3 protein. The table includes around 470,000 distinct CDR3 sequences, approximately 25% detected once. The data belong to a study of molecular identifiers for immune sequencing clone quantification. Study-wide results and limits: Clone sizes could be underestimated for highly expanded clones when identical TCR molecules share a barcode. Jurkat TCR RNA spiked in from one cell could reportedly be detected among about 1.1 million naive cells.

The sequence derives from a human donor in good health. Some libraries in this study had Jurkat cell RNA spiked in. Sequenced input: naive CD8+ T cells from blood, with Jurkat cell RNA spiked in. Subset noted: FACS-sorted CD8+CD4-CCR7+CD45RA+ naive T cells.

CDR3 sequence (DNA): TGTGCCAGCAGTTACTCTGGGTCGGGGGAGCTGTTTTTT. Translated, it gives CASSYSGSGELFF. V gene TRBV6-5 combines with J gene TRBJ2-2; D remains unclear. CDR3 length: 13 residues. Germline V lookup: CDR1 MNHEY, CDR2 SVGAGI. Trimming stripped 0 bases from V and 8 bases from J, with 7 bases between.